These T cell receptor beta chains were read from a single sample in a study of blood T cell repertoires in COVID-19. TCRdb's copy holds only in-frame clones and misses some; the assay was immunoSEQ multiplex PCR. The data show 220,000 or so clones, 82% seen once. Sequencing input: peripheral blood. These receptors were collected from a woman of 80 years or more with acute or convalescent COVID-19. Each CDR3 is given with its conserved first and last residue. The D gene is left open where the match is weak. Where a row states a size, it is once, few, many or the class of an expanded clone; other rows omit it.

D: TRBD2
V: TRBV4-2
size: few
J: TRBJ2-2
CDR3: CASSQESGLAGNTGELFF
DNA: TGTGCCAGCAGCCAAGAGAGTGGACTAGCGGGGAACACCGGGGAGCTGTTTTTT

D: NA
V: TRBV9
size: NA
J: TRBJ1-5
CDR3: CASSVAMENSSNQPQHF
DNA: TGTGCCAGCAGCGTAGCTATGGAGAACTCTAGCAATCAGCCCCAGCATTTT

D: NA
V: TRBV21-1
size: NA
J: TRBJ2-5
CDR3: CASSKASIAQGGETQYF
DNA: TGTGCCAGCAGCAAAGCCTCGATTGCACAGGGGGGAGAGACCCAGTACTTC

D: NA
V: TRBV5-1
size: once
J: TRBJ2-1
CDR3: CASSKSPLAGRSYNEQFF
DNA: TGCGCCAGCAGCAAAAGTCCGCTGGCGGGGAGGTCCTACAATGAGCAGTTCTTC

D: NA
V: TRBV9
size: NA
J: TRBJ2-2
CDR3: CASSPTTNTGELFF
DNA: TGTGCCAGCAGCCCCACAACCAACACCGGGGAGCTGTTTTTT

D: TRBD1
V: TRBV9
size: few
J: TRBJ2-5
CDR3: CASSVASGQGPETQYF
DNA: TGTGCCAGCAGCGTAGCTTCGGGACAGGGGCCGGAGACCCAGTACTTC

D: NA
V: TRBV4-1
size: once
J: TRBJ2-3
CDR3: CASRRGPTKMTSTDTQYF
DNA: TGCGCCAGCAGGAGAGGTCCCACCAAAATGACTAGCACAGATACGCAGTATTTT

D: NA
V: TRBV3-1/TRBV3-2
size: NA
J: TRBJ1-2
CDR3: CASSPPIRGSGYTF
DNA: TGTGCCAGCAGCCCGCCGATCCGGGGTAGCGGCTACACCTTC

D: TRBD2
V: TRBV4-2
size: NA
J: TRBJ2-7
CDR3: CASSQGPSGVTVYEQYF
DNA: TGTGCCAGCAGCCAAGGGCCTAGCGGGGTGACTGTCTACGAGCAGTACTTC

D: TRBD2
V: TRBV29-1
size: NA
J: TRBJ2-7
CDR3: CSVGGLAGGLISYEQYF
DNA: TGCAGCGTCGGAGGACTAGCGGGGGGGCTAATCTCCTACGAGCAGTACTTC

D: NA
V: TRBV28
size: NA
J: TRBJ1-3
CDR3: CASRATGNSGNTIYF
DNA: TGTGCCAGCAGGGCCACAGGTAACTCTGGAAACACCATATATTTT

D: TRBD2
V: TRBV30
size: NA
J: TRBJ2-5
CDR3: CAWSTGLAGGPLGIQYF
DNA: TGTGCCTGGAGTACGGGACTAGCGGGGGGGCCCCTAGGGATCCAGTACTTC

D: NA
V: TRBV12-3/TRBV12-4
size: NA
J: TRBJ1-2
CDR3: CASSFRRYGYTF
DNA: TGTGCCAGCAGTTTCAGGCGCTATGGCTACACCTTC